This T cell receptor (beta chain) was observed in a study of healthy donors' naive CD4 and CD8 T cells. Study at large: Donors spanned ages 20-25, 40-50 and 60-70 years, half female. Study-wide results and caveats: Negatively charged CDR3s marked CD8+ lineage; positively charged CDR3s marked CD4+ lineage. Alpha and beta chains were sequenced in bulk without pairing.

CDR1 is ENHRY and CDR2 is SYGVKD in the germline V gene. The CDR3 has 15 amino acids. With 11 bases clipped from V and 2 bases from J, the junction kept 11 bases outside the gene matches. To note about this clonotype: Its antigen remains unidentified.

Starting from 500 ng of total RNA, TCR libraries were made with linear amplification. One entry per CDR3 protein results from TCRdb running MiXCR on the reads. This repertoire shows approximately 180,000 distinct CDR3 sequences, around 70% found once; its top ten account for roughly 2.4%. The V call is TRBV10-3, the J call TRBJ1-5; 8 bases align to TRBD1. Material: naive CD4+ and CD8+ T cells sorted from blood, pooled from several donors. This TCR was sampled from a pool of human donors in good health; the sample pools cells from several healthy donors. CDR3 protein: CASAPSDRGNQPQHF. The CDR3 DNA sequence: TGTGCCTCGGCCCCTTCGGACAGGGGCAATCAGCCCCAGCATTTT.